One sample yielded the 28 T cell receptor beta chains listed below, sequenced in a study of shared clonotypes between healthy human individuals. The method was immunoSEQ multiplex PCR; TCRdb's version includes in-frame clones alone and lacks a portion of them. In the table there are roughly 1,100,000 clones, roughly 80% of which are singletons. The sequenced sample consisted of memory CD4+ T cells sorted from blood. The subset is: CD45RA-negative fraction. The receptor set was obtained from a man aged 18 to 35 in good health.

The J gene is TRBJ2-5, the V gene TRBV5-6; TRBD2 agrees at 12 bases. Germline V CDR1 and CDR2: SGHDT, YYEEEE. V shed 4 bases, J shed 2 bases, and the junction held 9 bases outside the gene matches. The CDR3 sequence is 17 residues long. The CDR3 region is CASSALAGGPTQETQYF. CDR3 sequence (DNA): TGTGCCAGCAGCGCTCTAGCGGGGGGGCCTACTCAAGAGACCCAGTACTTC.

J is TRBJ2-1 and V is TRBV19; D is unresolved. The V end lost 2 bases, the J end lost 4 bases, and 9 bases lay between the germline ends. Germline CDR1 is LNHDA and CDR2 is SQIVND (reference sequence). This CDR3 spans 14 amino acids. The CDR3 DNA reads TGTGCCAGTAGTATATCGTCCGAGTACAATGAGCAGTTCTTC. Amino acid sequence: CASSISSEYNEQFF. The entire variable domain, with the rest obtained from reference TRBV19 and TRBJ2-1, is as follows: DGGITQSPKYLFRKEGQNVTLSCEQNLNHDAMYWYRQDPGQGLRLIYYSQIVNDFQKGDIAEGYSVSREKKESFPLTVTSAQKNPTAFYLCASSISSEYNEQFFGPGTRLTVL.

V gene TRBV5-6 combines with J gene TRBJ2-2; the D is unclear. Per the germline V gene, CDR1 is SGHDT and CDR2 is YYEEEE. The V and J ends lost 3 bases and 7 bases respectively, with 7 bases between them. This CDR3 spans 12 amino acids. CDR3 region: CASSSGIGELFF. Written as DNA, the CDR3 is TGTGCCAGCAGCTCCGGCATCGGGGAGCTGTTTTTT.

This chain links TRBV19 with TRBJ2-1; 12 nucleotides agree with TRBD2. V lost 4 bases and J lost 10; bases outside the gene matches: 11. The germline gives CDR1 LNHDA, CDR2 SQIVND (reference sequence). The length of the CDR3 is 16 residues. The CDR3 here is CASSKRTSGILGEQFF. In DNA, the CDR3 is TGTGCCAGTAGTAAAAGGACTAGCGGGATTCTAGGGGAGCAGTTCTTC.

V usage is TRBV29-1 and J usage is TRBJ2-7; 7 positions match TRBD1. Trimming cost V 7 bases and J 2 bases; bases outside gene matches: 5. From germline, CDR1 is SQVTM and CDR2 ANQGSEA. The CDR3 consists of 12 residues. The CDR3 region has the DNA TGCAGCGCCCGGGACAGTACCTACGAGCAGTACTTC. Protein sequence: CSARDSTYEQYF.

This chain joins TRBV7-8 and TRBJ1-4; D is undetermined. Trimming removed 6 bases at V and 1 base at J, with 15 bases between. The CDR3 spans 16 residues. In germline, CDR1 is SGHVS, CDR2 FQNEAQ. CDR3 in DNA: TGTGCCAGCAGTTACCTGGGTGGGCGAACTAATGAAAAACTGTTTTTT. This encodes CASSYLGGRTNEKLFF.

This sequence joins TRBV6-1 and TRBJ1-1; D may be TRBD1 (6 bases). The germline V gene encodes CDR1 MNHNS and CDR2 SASEGT. The V and J ends lost 6 bases and 1 base respectively, with 15 bases between them. The CDR3 covers 15 residues. The CDR3 loop reads CASRTTPGANTEAFF. CDR3 DNA sequence: TGTGCCAGCAGGACGACGCCGGGGGCGAACACTGAAGCTTTCTTT.

Notes on this clone: This specimen includes other DNA sequences encoding the same CDR3. V gene TRBV5-1 combines with J gene TRBJ2-1; D tentatively reads TRBD1 or TRBD2 (5 bases each). From germline, CDR1 is SGHRS and CDR2 YFSETQ. V dropped 0 bases and J dropped 9 bases, with 7 bases sitting between them. The CDR3 consists of 12 residues. CDR3 bases: TGCGCCAGCAGCTTGGGAGGGACTGAGCAGTTCTTC. It specifies CASSLGGTEQFF.

The chain is built from TRBV6-5 and TRBJ2-5, with a tentative D call TRBD2 (6 bases). The V gene lost 0 bases and the J gene lost 1 base, with 6 bases spanning the gap. CDR3 length equals 14 residues. Germline CDR1 and CDR2: MNHEY and SVGAGI. The CDR3 here is CASSYSGGQETQYF. The DNA of the CDR3 is TGTGCCAGCAGTTACTCGGGGGGCCAAGAGACCCAGTACTTC.

The rearrangement joins TRBV5-6 to TRBJ2-6, with D possibly matching TRBD2 (5 bases). V shed 4 bases and J shed 0 bases, with 14 bases lying between them. Germline V lookup: CDR1 SGHDT, CDR2 YYEEEE. The CDR3 spans 17 residues. CDR3 sequence reads: CASSRRTARSGANVLTF. The CDR3 DNA sequence: TGTGCCAGCAGCCGGAGGACGGCCCGCTCTGGGGCCAACGTCCTGACTTTC.

The chain employs TRBV6-1 and TRBJ2-1; tentative D call: TRBD1 (6 bases). V was clipped by 2 bases and J by 13 bases, with 9 bases between them. Germline V CDR1 and CDR2: MNHNS, SASEGT. The CDR3 spans 11 residues. CDR3 sequence: CASSEYREQFF. CDR3 coding DNA: TGTGCCAGCAGTGAATACAGGGAACAGTTCTTC.

Details on this clone: Other DNA sequences in the same sample also yield this CDR3. The J gene is TRBJ1-1, the V gene TRBV6-5, with D tentatively TRBD1 (5 bases). The CDR3 runs to 14 residues. From germline, CDR1 is MNHEY and CDR2 SVGAGI. The V end lost 5 bases, the J end lost 0 bases, and 10 bases lay between the germline ends. The CDR3 DNA reads TGTGCCAGCAGTGGGCAGGGTTTGAACACTGAAGCTTTCTTT. Residues: CASSGQGLNTEAFF.

There are a few counts of this clone. The chain has TRBV5-1 and TRBJ1-4, with D unclear. The CDR3 sequence is 13 residues long. Germline V CDR1 and CDR2: SGHRS, YFSETQ. V was cut by 4 bases and J by 4 bases, with 8 bases left in between. CDR3 loop: CASSPQHNEKLFF. The CDR3 nucleotides are TGCGCCAGCAGCCCCCAGCATAATGAAAAACTGTTTTTT.

To note about this clone: Different DNA sequences within this sample yield the same CDR3. CDR3 DNA sequence: TGTGCCAGTAGTAGTGACACAGATACGCAGTATTTT. It translates to CASSSDTDTQYF. The chain combines TRBV19 with TRBJ2-3; no clear D gene. V was trimmed by 4 bases and J by 2 bases, leaving 4 bases between them. CDR1 and CDR2 from the germline V gene are LNHDA and SQIVND (reference sequence). This CDR3 has 12 residues.

The chain employs TRBV6-6 and TRBJ2-7; tentative D call: TRBD2 (6 bases). The germline V and J ends were trimmed by 2 bases and 0 bases, with 14 bases remaining between them. Germline assignment: CDR1 MNHNY and CDR2 SVGAGI (reference sequence). This CDR3 has 16 amino acids. In nucleotides, the CDR3 is TGTGCCAGCAGTTACGGTTTTGCGGGAAGCTCCTACGAGCAGTACTTC. It encodes CASSYGFAGSSYEQYF.

Only a few counts were recorded for this clone. The chain has TRBV5-4 and TRBJ2-7; D not certain. CDR1 and CDR2 from the germline V gene are SGHNT and YYREEE (reference sequence). The CDR3 has 13 amino acids. Trimming removed 4 bases at V and 3 bases at J, with 11 bases between. The CDR3, as DNA: TGTGCCAGCAGCACACAATCCCGCTACGAGCAGTACTTC. This codes for CASSTQSRYEQYF.

This chain connects TRBV28 to TRBJ2-7, with D perhaps matching TRBD2 (5 bases). Germline CDR1 reads MDHEN; CDR2 reads SYDVKM. The CDR3 sequence is 14 residues long. The ends were cut back, 10 bases at V and 2 bases at J, with 18 bases in the middle. The CDR3 DNA is TGTGCCACCGAGGGAGCAGTAGTTACCTACGAGCAGTACTTC. Protein product: CATEGAVVTYEQYF.

V and J are TRBV7-9 and TRBJ1-5; maybe TRBD1 (6 bases). This CDR3 has 15 residues. Trimming cost V 2 bases and J 0 bases, with 8 bases left between them. In germline, CDR1 is SEHNR, CDR2 FQNEAQ (reference sequence). CDR3 region: CASSLKGDSNQPQHF. CDR3 DNA: TGTGCCAGCAGCTTAAAGGGGGATAGCAATCAGCCCCAGCATTTT.

The rearrangement joins TRBV5-1 to TRBJ2-3; D is unclear. Germline CDR1 SGHRS, CDR2 YFSETQ. The CDR3 totals 17 residues. The V gene lost 0 bases and the J gene lost 1 base, with 15 bases spanning the gap. This chain's CDR3 is CASSLDGFQRGTDTQYF. CDR3 bases: TGCGCCAGCAGCTTGGACGGCTTCCAAAGGGGCACAGATACGCAGTATTTT.

This clone turned up a few times. The rearrangement uses TRBV7-9 and TRBJ1-1, with 12 bases identical to TRBD1. CDR1 SEHNR and CDR2 FQNEAQ come from the germline V gene (reference sequence). CDR3 length: 15 amino acids. J gave up 3 bases and V 4 bases, and 3 bases lay outside the gene matches. The CDR3 nucleotides read TGTGCCAGCAGCTCGGGACAGGGGGCTTACACTGAAGCTTTCTTT. Protein product: CASSSGQGAYTEAFF. The full variable domain, rest sourced from reference TRBV7-9 and TRBJ1-1, is DTGVSQNPRHKITKRGQNVTFRCDPISEHNRLYWYRQTLGQGPEFLTYFQNEAQLEKSRLLSDRFSAERPKGSFSTLEIQRTEQGDSAMYLCASSSGQGAYTEAFFGQGTRLTVV.

This chain uses TRBV23-1 with TRBJ2-7; D gene uncertain. TRBV23-1 counts as an open reading frame of uncertain function. The CDR3 runs 13 residues. Trimming shortened V by 6 bases and J by 0 bases, and 9 bases separated the two germline ends. This chain's CDR3 is CASSPTGSYEQYF. CDR3 DNA: TGCGCCAGCAGCCCGACCGGCTCCTACGAGCAGTACTTC.

This clone was seen once. This chain connects TRBV6-5 to TRBJ2-7, with a possible D match to TRBD2 (6 bases). The V and J ends lost 7 bases and 2 bases respectively, with 18 bases between them. This CDR3 has 15 amino acids. CDR1 and CDR2 from the germline V gene are MNHEY and SVGAGI. The CDR3 DNA is TGTGCCAGCAACCGGAACTCGGGGACTCCCTACGAGCAGTACTTC. Amino acids: CASNRNSGTPYEQYF.

This clone is a singleton in its sample. V usage is TRBV18 and J usage is TRBJ2-7, with TRBD2 identical over 9 bases. There are 20 residues in the CDR3. CDR1 is KGHSH, CDR2 LQKENI, per germline. Trimming cost V 0 bases and J 4 bases; bases outside gene matches: 19. DNA of the CDR3: TGTGCCAGCTCACCACCGCGTCTAGCGGGGTCCGAGGAAATATTTTACGAGCAGTACTTC. As protein: CASSPPRLAGSEEIFYEQYF.

The chain couples TRBV5-1 to TRBJ2-7; 11 bases match TRBD2. Trimming at V came to 3 bases and at J to 5 bases, leaving 4 bases not matched to a gene. The CDR3 length is 14 residues. The V gene's germline CDR1 is SGHRS and CDR2 YFSETQ. The chain's CDR3 is CASSSTSGNNEQYF. CDR3 coding DNA: TGCGCCAGCAGCTCGACTAGCGGGAACAACGAGCAGTACTTC.

V gene TRBV5-1 combines with J gene TRBJ2-7; no firm D call. V was clipped by 7 bases and J by 2 bases, with 10 bases between them. The CDR3 has 12 residues. From germline, CDR1 is SGHRS and CDR2 YFSETQ. CDR3 sequence: CASRSFPYEQYF. CDR3 coding DNA: TGCGCCAGCCGCTCGTTCCCCTACGAGCAGTACTTC.

The J gene is TRBJ2-7, the V gene TRBV28, with 9 bases that match TRBD1. Germline values: CDR1 MDHEN, CDR2 SYDVKM. V lost 2 bases to trimming and J lost 1 base; unmatched junction nucleotides: 21. The CDR3 sequence is 21 residues long. The CDR3 region is CASSLRRYMGQGGGRSYEQYF. DNA of the CDR3: TGTGCCAGCAGTTTACGTCGTTATATGGGACAGGGCGGGGGCCGGTCCTACGAGCAGTACTTC.

The genes are TRBV20-1 and TRBJ2-4, with 7 bases matching TRBD1. This CDR3 spans 11 amino acids. Germline V gene lookup returns CDR1 DFQATT and CDR2 SNEGSKA (reference sequence). V lost 7 bases, J lost 8 bases, and 5 bases stayed unmatched. CDR3 in amino acids: CSGDSGDIQYF. The CDR3 region has the DNA TGCAGTGGGGACAGTGGAGACATTCAGTACTTC.

This sequence joins TRBV6-1 and TRBJ2-7; D is perhaps TRBD1 or TRBD2 (6 bases each). The germline CDR1 and CDR2 sequences are MNHNS and SASEGT. The ends were cut back, 6 bases at V and 5 bases at J, with 20 bases in the middle. The CDR3 spans 15 residues. CDR3 sequence (DNA): TGTGCCAGCAGGAGTTATGGAGGGGGAACAAACGAGCAGTACTTC. Its translation is CASRSYGGGTNEQYF.